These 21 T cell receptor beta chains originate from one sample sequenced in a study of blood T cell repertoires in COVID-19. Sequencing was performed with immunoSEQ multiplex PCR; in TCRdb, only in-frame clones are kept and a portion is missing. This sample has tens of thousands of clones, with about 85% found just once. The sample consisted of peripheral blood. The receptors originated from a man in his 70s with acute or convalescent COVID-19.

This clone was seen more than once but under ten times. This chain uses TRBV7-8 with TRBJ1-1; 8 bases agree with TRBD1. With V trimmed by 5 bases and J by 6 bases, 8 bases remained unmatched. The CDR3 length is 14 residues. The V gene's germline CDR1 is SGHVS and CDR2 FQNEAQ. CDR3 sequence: CASSPRTGQAEAFF. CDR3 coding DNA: TGTGCCAGCAGCCCGCGGACAGGGCAGGCTGAAGCTTTCTTT.

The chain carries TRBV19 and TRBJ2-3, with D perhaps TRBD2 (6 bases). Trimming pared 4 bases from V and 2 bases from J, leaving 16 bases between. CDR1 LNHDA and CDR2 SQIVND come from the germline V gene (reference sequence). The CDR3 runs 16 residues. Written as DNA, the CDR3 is TGTGCCAGTAGTACGGTAAGGGCGGGATCCACAGATACGCAGTATTTT. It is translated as CASSTVRAGSTDTQYF.

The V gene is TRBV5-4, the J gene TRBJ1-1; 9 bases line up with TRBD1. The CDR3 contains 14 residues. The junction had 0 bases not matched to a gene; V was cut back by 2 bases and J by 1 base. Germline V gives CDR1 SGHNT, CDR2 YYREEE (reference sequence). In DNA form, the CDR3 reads TGTGCCAGCAGCTTACAGGGGGCGAACACTGAAGCTTTCTTT. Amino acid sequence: CASSLQGANTEAFF.

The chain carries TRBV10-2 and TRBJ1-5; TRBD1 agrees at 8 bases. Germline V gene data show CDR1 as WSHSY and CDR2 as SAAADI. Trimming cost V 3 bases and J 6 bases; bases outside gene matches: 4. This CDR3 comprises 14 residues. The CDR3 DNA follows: TGCGCCAGCAGTGACAGGGGGCAAAGTCAGCCCCAGCATTTT. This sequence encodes CASSDRGQSQPQHF.

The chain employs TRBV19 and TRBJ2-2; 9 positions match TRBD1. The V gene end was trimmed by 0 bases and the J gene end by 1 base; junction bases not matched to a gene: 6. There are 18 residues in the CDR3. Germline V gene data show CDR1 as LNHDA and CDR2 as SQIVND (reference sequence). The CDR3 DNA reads TGTGCCAGTAGTATAGATCTTTTGGGACAGGGGAACACCGGGGAGCTGTTTTTT. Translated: CASSIDLLGQGNTGELFF.

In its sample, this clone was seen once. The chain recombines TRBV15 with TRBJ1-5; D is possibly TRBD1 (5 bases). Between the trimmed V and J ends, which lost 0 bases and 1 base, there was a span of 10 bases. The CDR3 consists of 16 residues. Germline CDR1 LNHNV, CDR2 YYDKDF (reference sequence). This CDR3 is CATSRDSGGSNQPQHF. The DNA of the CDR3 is TGTGCCACCAGCAGAGATAGTGGGGGGAGCAATCAGCCCCAGCATTTT.

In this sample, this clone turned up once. This CDR3 is CASSHVSANKGEGYTF. The CDR3 bases are TGTGCCAGCAGCCACGTTTCGGCTAACAAAGGGGAAGGCTACACCTTC. This sequence joins TRBV4-2 and TRBJ1-2, with D perhaps TRBD1 (5 bases). CDR3 size: 16 residues. Germline V lookup: CDR1 LGHNA, CDR2 YNFKEQ. V was trimmed by 3 bases and J by 8 bases, leaving 22 bases between them.

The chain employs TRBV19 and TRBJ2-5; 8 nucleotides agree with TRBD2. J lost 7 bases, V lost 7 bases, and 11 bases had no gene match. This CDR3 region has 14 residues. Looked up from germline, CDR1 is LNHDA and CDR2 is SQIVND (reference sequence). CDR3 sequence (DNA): TGTGCCAGTACCCGGGGGGGTACCGGGGGGACCCAGTACTTC. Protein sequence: CASTRGGTGGTQYF.

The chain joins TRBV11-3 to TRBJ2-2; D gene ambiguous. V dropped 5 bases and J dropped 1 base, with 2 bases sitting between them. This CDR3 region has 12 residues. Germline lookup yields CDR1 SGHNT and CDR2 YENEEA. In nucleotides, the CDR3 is TGTGCCAGCAGCCAGAACACCGGGGAGCTGTTTTTT. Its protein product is CASSQNTGELFF.

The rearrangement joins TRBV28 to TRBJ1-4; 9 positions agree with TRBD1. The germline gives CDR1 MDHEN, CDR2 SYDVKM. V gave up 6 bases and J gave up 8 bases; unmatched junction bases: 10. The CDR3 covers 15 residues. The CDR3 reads CASRYTGTGNEKLFF. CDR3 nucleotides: TGTGCCAGCAGGTATACCGGGACAGGGAACGAAAAACTGTTTTTT.

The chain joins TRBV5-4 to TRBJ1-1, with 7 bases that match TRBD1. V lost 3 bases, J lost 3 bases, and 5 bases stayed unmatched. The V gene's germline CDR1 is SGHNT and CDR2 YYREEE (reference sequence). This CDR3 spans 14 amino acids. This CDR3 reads CASSYDRAYTEAFF. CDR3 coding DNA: TGTGCCAGCAGCTATGACAGGGCGTACACTGAAGCTTTCTTT.

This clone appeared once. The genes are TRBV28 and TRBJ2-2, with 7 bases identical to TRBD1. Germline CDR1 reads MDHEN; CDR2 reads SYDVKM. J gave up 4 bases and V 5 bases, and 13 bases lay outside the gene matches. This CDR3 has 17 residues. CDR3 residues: CASSRDFKGAGTGELFF. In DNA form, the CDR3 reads TGTGCCAGCAGTCGTGATTTTAAGGGGGCAGGCACCGGGGAGCTGTTTTTT.

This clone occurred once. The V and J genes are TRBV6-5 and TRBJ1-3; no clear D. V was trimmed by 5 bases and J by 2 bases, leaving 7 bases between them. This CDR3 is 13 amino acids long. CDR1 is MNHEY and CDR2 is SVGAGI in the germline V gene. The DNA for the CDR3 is TGTGCCAGCAGTCTCGAGACTGGAAACACCATATATTTT. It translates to CASSLETGNTIYF.

Written as DNA, the CDR3 is TGTGCCAGCAGCTCTACAGGGGTGGTTCAGCCCCAGCATTTT. As protein: CASSSTGVVQPQHF. This sequence joins TRBV5-6 and TRBJ1-5; 7 nucleotides align to TRBD1. CDR3 size: 14 residues. Germline CDR1 reads SGHDT; CDR2 reads YYEEEE. Trimming took 3 bases from V and 6 from J; bases not matched to a gene: 6.

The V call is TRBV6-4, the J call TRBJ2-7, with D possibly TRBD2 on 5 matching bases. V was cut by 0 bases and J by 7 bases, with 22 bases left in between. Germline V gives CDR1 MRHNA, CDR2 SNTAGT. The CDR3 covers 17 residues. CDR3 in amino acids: CASSDSSRELIWWEQYF. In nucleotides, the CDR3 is TGTGCCAGCAGTGACTCTAGTAGGGAGTTGATATGGTGGGAGCAGTACTTC.

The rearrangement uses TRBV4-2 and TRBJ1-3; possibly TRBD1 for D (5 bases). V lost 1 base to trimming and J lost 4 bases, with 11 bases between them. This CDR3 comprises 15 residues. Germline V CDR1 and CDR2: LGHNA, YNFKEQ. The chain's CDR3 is CASSQARASGNTIYF. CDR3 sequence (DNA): TGTGCCAGCAGCCAAGCCAGGGCCAGCGGAAACACCATATATTTT.

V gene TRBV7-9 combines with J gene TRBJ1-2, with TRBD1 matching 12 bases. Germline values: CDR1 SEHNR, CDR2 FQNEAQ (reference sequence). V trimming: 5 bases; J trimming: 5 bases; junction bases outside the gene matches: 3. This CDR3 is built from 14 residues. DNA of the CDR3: TGTGCCAGCAGCCCGGGACAGGGGGCTTATGGCTACACCTTC. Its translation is CASSPGQGAYGYTF.

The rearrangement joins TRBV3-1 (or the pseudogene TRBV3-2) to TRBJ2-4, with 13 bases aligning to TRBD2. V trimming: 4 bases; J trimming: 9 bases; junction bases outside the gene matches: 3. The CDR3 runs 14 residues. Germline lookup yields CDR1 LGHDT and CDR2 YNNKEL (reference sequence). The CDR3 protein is CASSPRTSGGIQYF. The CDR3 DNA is TGTGCCAGCAGCCCCCGGACTAGCGGGGGCATTCAGTACTTC.

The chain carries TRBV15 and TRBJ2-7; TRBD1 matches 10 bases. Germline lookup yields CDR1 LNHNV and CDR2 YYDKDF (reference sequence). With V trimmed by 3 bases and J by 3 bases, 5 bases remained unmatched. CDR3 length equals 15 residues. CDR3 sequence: CATSSRRTGGYEQYF. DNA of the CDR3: TGTGCCACCAGCAGTAGAAGGACAGGGGGCTACGAGCAGTACTTC.

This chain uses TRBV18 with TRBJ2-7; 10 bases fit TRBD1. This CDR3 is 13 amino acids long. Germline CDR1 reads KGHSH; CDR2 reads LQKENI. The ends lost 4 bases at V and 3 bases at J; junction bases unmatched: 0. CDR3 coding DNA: TGTGCCAGCTCACGGACAGGGGGCTACGAGCAGTACTTC. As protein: CASSRTGGYEQYF.

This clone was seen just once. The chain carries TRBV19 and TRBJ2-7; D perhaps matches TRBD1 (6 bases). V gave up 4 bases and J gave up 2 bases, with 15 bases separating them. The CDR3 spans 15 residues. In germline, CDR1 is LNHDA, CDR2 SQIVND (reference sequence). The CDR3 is CASSSRQTGTYEQYF. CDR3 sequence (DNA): TGTGCCAGTAGTAGTAGACAAACAGGGACCTACGAGCAGTACTTC.